The T cell receptor (beta chain) described here comes from a study of blood T cell repertoires in COVID-19. Sequencing used immunoSEQ multiplex PCR; TCRdb keeps in-frame clones, though not all of them. The table lists about 44,000 clones, more than 90% of them singletons. Losses at the gene ends were 4 bases for V and 0 bases for J; bases not matched to a gene: 6. Germline lookup yields CDR1 SGHNT and CDR2 YYREEE (reference sequence). There are 15 residues in the CDR3. This clonotype was sampled from a man between 45 and 60 years old with COVID-19, enrolled during active disease. Sample: peripheral blood. The V call is TRBV5-4, the J call TRBJ2-7, with TRBD1 matching over 8 bases. This CDR3 reads CASSDRQGSSYEQYF. CDR3 DNA sequence: TGTGCCAGCAGCGATCGACAGGGGAGCTCCTACGAGCAGTACTTC. The full variable domain, its missing parts supplied by reference TRBV5-4 and TRBJ2-7, is ETGVTQSPTHLIKTRGQQVTLRCSSQSGHNTVSWYQQALGQGPQFIFQYYREEENGRGNFPPRFSGLQFPNYSSELNVNALELDDSALYLCASSDRQGSSYEQYFGPGTRLTVT.